The 19 T cell receptor beta chains listed next were all sequenced from one sample in a study of shared clonotypes between healthy human individuals. TCRdb's table, derived via immunoSEQ multiplex PCR, lists solely in-frame clones and lacks some. Here the sample spans hundreds of thousands of clones, 77% being singletons. The sequenced sample was PBMCs. The receptors shown here come from a woman between 40 and 50 years old in good health. Some clones in this sample may be carry-over from other donors' samples.

This clone was detected only a few times. J is TRBJ1-5 and V is TRBV6-5; D is perhaps TRBD1 (5 bases). Per germline, CDR1 MNHEY and CDR2 SVGAGI. Trimming removed 6 bases at V and 2 bases at J, with 11 bases between. The CDR3 extends over 14 amino acids. The CDR3 protein is CASSSRGGNQPQHF. The CDR3 DNA sequence: TGTGCCAGCAGCTCCAGAGGGGGCAATCAGCCCCAGCATTTT.

This chain joins TRBV27 and TRBJ1-6; D gene unclear. V lost 5 bases, J lost 8 bases, and 10 bases lay in between. This CDR3 has 13 residues. Germline lookup yields CDR1 MNHEY and CDR2 SMNVEV (reference sequence). The CDR3 spells CASSLEMDSPLHF. The DNA for the CDR3 is TGTGCCAGCAGTCTGGAGATGGATTCACCCCTCCACTTT.

This sequence joins TRBV30 and TRBJ1-2, with a tentative D call TRBD1 (5 bases). This CDR3 is built from 13 residues. Germline CDR1 GTSNPN, CDR2 SVGIG (reference sequence). V dropped 3 bases and J dropped 6 bases, with 14 bases sitting between them. CDR3 in DNA: TGTGCCTGGAGGATTGGGACCTTCGATGGCTACACCTTC. It codes for CAWRIGTFDGYTF.

The genes are TRBV5-1 and TRBJ2-5; no clear D gene. CDR1 is SGHRS, CDR2 YFSETQ, per germline. The CDR3 loop spans 13 amino acids. V lost 3 bases to trimming and J lost 4 bases, with 10 bases between them. CDR3 bases: TGCGCCAGCAGCTCCGGGTCGGGAGAGACCCAGTACTTC. This codes for CASSSGSGETQYF.

The chain is built from TRBV4-1 and TRBJ1-2; D is undetermined. The CDR3 runs 14 residues. Trimming stripped 2 bases from V and 2 bases from J, with 9 bases between. From germline, CDR1 is MGHRA and CDR2 YSYEKL. As DNA, the CDR3 is TGCGCCAGCAGCCAATTGACGCAAAACTATGGCTACACCTTC. As protein: CASSQLTQNYGYTF.

The table lists this clone with a count of one. The rearrangement uses TRBV29-1 and TRBJ2-6; tentative D call: TRBD1 (6 bases). The CDR3 length is 16 residues. With 3 bases removed from V and 1 base from J, the gap between germline ends came to 13 bases. CDR1 is SQVTM, CDR2 ANQGSEA, per germline. The CDR3 region has the DNA TGCAGCGTTGACGGGCAGGGACAATCTGGGGCCAACGTCCTGACTTTC. Its translation is CSVDGQGQSGANVLTF.

This clone appeared many times. Other nucleotide sequences from this sample produce the same CDR3. V usage is TRBV30 and J usage is TRBJ1-2; D is unclear. V was pared by 1 base and J by 6 bases, with 9 bases between. CDR1 and CDR2 from the germline V gene are GTSNPN and SVGIG (reference sequence). The CDR3 is made up of 12 amino acids. The CDR3 nucleotides are TGTGCCTGGAGTGCATTCTCGGATGGCTACACCTTC. Translating gives CAWSAFSDGYTF.

The chain recombines TRBV9 with TRBJ2-2; TRBD2 matches at 9 bases. The CDR3 runs 15 residues. With V trimmed by 2 bases and J by 5 bases, 4 bases remained unmatched. CDR1 SGDLS and CDR2 YYNGEE come from the germline V gene. Written as DNA, the CDR3 is TGTGCCAGCAGCGTGGGCGGGAGGGGAACCGGGGAGCTGTTTTTT. It encodes CASSVGGRGTGELFF.

Comment on this clone: A far more abundant clone sits one base away, making this likely a read error. The same CDR3 can be traced to other DNA sequences in this sample. The chain links TRBV30 to TRBJ2-5; D remains ambiguous. Germline CDR1 and CDR2: GTSNPN and SVGIG (reference sequence). The CDR3 spans 13 residues. CDR3 in DNA: TGCGCCTGGAGTATTGCTACCCCGGGTGAGCAGTACTTC. Translation gives CAWSIATPGEQYF.

This clone has at least ten counts. CDR3 sequence: CASSSRFPGPGTEAFF. In DNA form, the CDR3 reads TGTGCCAGCAGCTCTAGGTTCCCCGGGCCCGGGACTGAAGCTTTCTTT. The rearrangement uses TRBV7-9 and TRBJ1-1; D is unresolved. The CDR3 is 16 residues long. From germline, CDR1 is SEHNR and CDR2 FQNEAQ (reference sequence). With 4 bases removed from V and 5 bases from J, the gap between germline ends came to 20 bases.

The V call is TRBV6-5, the J call TRBJ1-5; D perhaps matches TRBD1 (5 bases). This CDR3 has 14 residues. Trimming left V 6 bases short and J 4 bases short, with 13 bases between. Germline V gene sequence: CDR1 MNHEY, CDR2 SVGAGI. The CDR3 region has the DNA TGTGCCAGCAGGGGGCAGGGTACGAATCAGCCCCAGCATTTT. Translated: CASRGQGTNQPQHF.

The V and J genes are TRBV5-4 and TRBJ2-2; D is perhaps TRBD1 (6 bases). The CDR3 consists of 14 residues. Trimming shortened V by 4 bases and J by 2 bases, and 9 bases separated the two germline ends. CDR1 is SGHNT, CDR2 YYREEE, per germline (reference sequence). The CDR3 coding sequence is TGTGCCAGCAGCGAGGGACAAAACACCGGGGAGCTGTTTTTT. This sequence encodes CASSEGQNTGELFF.

This clone was seen a few times. The chain carries TRBV4-2 and TRBJ2-6; D is unresolved. The germline gives CDR1 LGHNA, CDR2 YNFKEQ. The V end was cut by 4 bases, the J end by 2 bases, with 9 bases between. This CDR3 comprises 15 residues. CDR3 coding DNA: TGTGCCAGCAGCCTAAATTCGGCTGGGGCCAACGTCCTGACTTTC. Translation gives CASSLNSAGANVLTF.

This chain connects TRBV7-9 to TRBJ2-7, with a weak D call TRBD1 (6 bases). CDR3 size: 13 residues. The germline CDR1 and CDR2 sequences are SEHNR and FQNEAQ (reference sequence). Trimming cost V 5 bases and J 0 bases, with 8 bases left between them. DNA of the CDR3: TGTGCCAGCAGCCGGGACACCTCCTACGAGCAGTACTTC. It specifies CASSRDTSYEQYF.

As concerns this clone: Distinct nucleotide sequences in the sample also encode this CDR3. CDR3 loop: CASSNSGLAKNIQYF. In nucleotides, the CDR3 is TGTGCCAGCTCAAACTCGGGACTAGCCAAAAACATTCAGTACTTC. V and J are TRBV18 and TRBJ2-4; D is perhaps TRBD2 (6 bases). Germline assignment: CDR1 KGHSH and CDR2 LQKENI. CDR3 length: 15 amino acids. The ends were cut back, 5 bases at V and 0 bases at J, with 11 bases in the middle.

The rearrangement joins TRBV7-2 to TRBJ2-7; no clear D gene. Germline-derived CDR1 and CDR2 are SGHTA and FQGNSA. The germline V and J ends were trimmed by 5 bases and 4 bases, with 9 bases remaining between them. The CDR3 runs 12 residues. The CDR3 here is CASSQLSYEQYF. The CDR3 coding sequence is TGTGCCAGCAGCCAACTCAGTTACGAGCAGTACTTC.

V gene TRBV27 combines with J gene TRBJ2-7; 7 bases are a match to TRBD2. Trimming cost V 0 bases and J 3 bases; bases outside gene matches: 8. The germline V gene has CDR1 MNHEY and CDR2 SMNVEV (reference sequence). The CDR3 covers 16 residues. The CDR3 loop reads CASSLSMAGVSYEQYF. CDR3 coding DNA: TGTGCCAGCAGTTTATCGATGGCGGGAGTCAGCTACGAGCAGTACTTC.

This chain links TRBV11-1 with TRBJ2-3, with 8 bases matching TRBD1. This CDR3 is built from 17 residues. Germline CDR1 reads SGHAT; CDR2 reads FQDESV (reference sequence). The ends lost 5 bases at V and 2 bases at J; junction bases unmatched: 12. CDR3 DNA: TGTGCCAGCAGCCTAGGGCGGACAGGGACCTCCACAGATACGCAGTATTTT. Translating gives CASSLGRTGTSTDTQYF.

The chain carries TRBV19 and TRBJ1-1, with 7 nucleotides matching TRBD1. From germline, CDR1 is LNHDA and CDR2 SQIVND (reference sequence). V shed 5 bases and J 10 bases; nucleotides not matched to a gene: 7. The CDR3 runs to 12 residues. The CDR3 DNA is TGTGCCAGTAGTCTCGGACAGGTGCCAGCTTTCTTT. This codes for CASSLGQVPAFF.